The 9 T cell receptor beta chains presented below share a single source sample, sequenced in a study of PD-L1 blockade in urothelial cancer. Repertoires were generated with immunoSEQ multiplex PCR, while TCRdb's copy carries only in-frame clones and drops some. This table holds roughly 120,000 clones, approximately 90% found once. The time point is: peripheral blood 6 weeks after treatment start. Sequencing used PBMCs, obtained around atezolizumab (anti-PD-L1) treatment. Receptors originate from a man aged 60 to 75 with urothelial cancer.

The gene calls are TRBV6-5 and TRBJ1-5; tentative D call: TRBD1 (5 bases). Trimming took off 2 bases at V and 7 bases at J, with 15 bases between the two ends. The germline V gene has CDR1 MNHEY and CDR2 SVGAGI. CDR3 size: 15 residues. This CDR3 is CASSYAGWGGQPQHF. The DNA for the CDR3 is TGTGCCAGCAGTTACGCGGGATGGGGCGGCCAGCCCCAGCATTTT.

The chain joins TRBV4-1 to TRBJ2-7; TRBD2 might be the D (5 bases). CDR3 length: 17 residues. Germline V gene data show CDR1 as MGHRA and CDR2 as YSYEKL. V lost 5 bases to trimming and J lost 9 bases, with 29 bases between them. This CDR3 is CASSDPPGAVIKAGQYF. In DNA form, the CDR3 reads TGCGCCAGCAGCGATCCCCCCGGCGCGGTAATCAAGGCGGGGCAGTACTTC.

J is TRBJ1-3 and V is TRBV28, with D uncertain. V lost 1 base to trimming and J lost 4 bases, with 5 bases between them. Germline V gives CDR1 MDHEN, CDR2 SYDVKM. The CDR3 sequence is 13 residues long. Here the CDR3 DNA reads TGTGCCAGCAGTTTATTAGCGGGAAACACCATATATTTT. As protein: CASSLLAGNTIYF.

The V gene is TRBV4-2, the J gene TRBJ1-2; no definite D call. Trimming cost V 1 base and J 4 bases, with 10 bases left between them. Per germline, CDR1 LGHNA and CDR2 YNFKEQ. The CDR3 contains 14 residues. Written as DNA, the CDR3 is TGTGCCAGCAGCCAAGCCCCGGTGTCCTATGGCTACACCTTC. Translating gives CASSQAPVSYGYTF.

The chain joins TRBV4-1 to TRBJ1-2, with a weak D call TRBD1 (5 bases). V was clipped by 0 bases and J by 3 bases, with 11 bases between them. The CDR3 length is 15 residues. Germline V gene data show CDR1 as MGHRA and CDR2 as YSYEKL. CDR3 protein: CASSQDGGRDYGYTF. The CDR3 DNA follows: TGCGCCAGCAGCCAAGACGGTGGCAGGGACTATGGCTACACCTTC.

V gene TRBV2 combines with J gene TRBJ2-3, with TRBD2 as a possible D gene (7 bases). Trimming shortened V by 6 bases and J by 0 bases, and 19 bases separated the two germline ends. The germline V gene encodes CDR1 SNHLY and CDR2 FYNNEI. The CDR3 runs to 17 residues. The CDR3 region has the DNA TGTGCCAGCAGGGGGGGGCTTAGCGGACCGAGCACAGATACGCAGTATTTT. Protein: CASRGGLSGPSTDTQYF.

V is TRBV7-2 and J is TRBJ1-1; D perhaps matches TRBD1 (6 bases). The CDR3 has 15 amino acids. In germline, CDR1 is SGHTA, CDR2 FQGNSA. Between the trimmed V and J ends, which lost 3 bases and 2 bases, there was a span of 13 bases. The CDR3 nucleotides are TGTGCCAGCAGCTTTTCAGGGGCCTCTAACACTGAAGCTTTCTTT. It codes for CASSFSGASNTEAFF.

The chain carries TRBV2 and TRBJ2-5; the D gene is possibly TRBD2 (5 bases). Trimming left V 6 bases short and J 5 bases short, with 10 bases between. CDR1 and CDR2 from the germline V gene are SNHLY and FYNNEI. The CDR3 has 12 amino acids. The CDR3 sequence is CASRLAAETQYF. The CDR3 DNA is TGTGCCAGCAGGCTAGCTGCGGAGACCCAGTACTTC. The full variable domain, its missing parts supplied by reference TRBV2 and TRBJ2-5, is EPEVTQTPSHQVTQMGQEVILRCVPISNHLYFYWYRQILGQKVEFLVSFYNNEISEKSEIFDDQFSVERPDGSNFTLKIRSTKLEDSAMYFCASRLAAETQYFGPGTRLLVL.

CDR3 residues: CASSVSSGRYNEQFF. In DNA, the CDR3 is TGTGCCAGCAGCGTCTCTAGCGGGAGGTACAATGAGCAGTTCTTC. V gene TRBV9 combines with J gene TRBJ2-1, with 11 bases identical to TRBD2. V shed 2 bases and J 4 bases; nucleotides not matched to a gene: 2. Per germline, CDR1 SGDLS and CDR2 YYNGEE. The length of the CDR3 is 15 residues.